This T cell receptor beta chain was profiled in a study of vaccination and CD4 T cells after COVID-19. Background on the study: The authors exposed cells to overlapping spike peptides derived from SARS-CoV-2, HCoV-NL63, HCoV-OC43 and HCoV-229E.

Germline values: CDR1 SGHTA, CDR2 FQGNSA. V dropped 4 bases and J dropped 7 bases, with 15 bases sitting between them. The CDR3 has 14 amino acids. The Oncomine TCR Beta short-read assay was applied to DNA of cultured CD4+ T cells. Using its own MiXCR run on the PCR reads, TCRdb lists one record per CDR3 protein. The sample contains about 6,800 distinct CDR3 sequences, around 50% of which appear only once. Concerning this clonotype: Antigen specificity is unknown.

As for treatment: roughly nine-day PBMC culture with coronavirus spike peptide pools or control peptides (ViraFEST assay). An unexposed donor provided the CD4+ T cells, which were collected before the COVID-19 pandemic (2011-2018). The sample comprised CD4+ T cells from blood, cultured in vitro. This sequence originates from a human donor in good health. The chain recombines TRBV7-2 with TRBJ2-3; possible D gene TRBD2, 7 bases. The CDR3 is CASSSALGGHTQYF. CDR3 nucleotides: TGTGCCAGCAGCTCGGCCCTCGGGGGGCATACGCAGTATTTT.